This is a list of T cell receptor beta chains from one sample in a study of CD8 T cells in ankylosing spondylitis. TCRdb redid the calling of the 5' RACE reads with MiXCR, one entry per CDR3 protein. The sample includes 100,000 or so distinct CDR3 sequences, less than 25% of them seen just once. Sequenced: synovial fluid, either unsorted or a sorted T cell fraction (not recorded which). The receptors stem from a male donor with ankylosing spondylitis. The CDR3 runs from the conserved cysteine through the conserved F or W. The D gene is left open where the match is weak.

D: NA; V: TRBV5-1; J: TRBJ2-3; CDR3: CASSSLGDTQYF
D: NA; V: TRBV7-9; J: TRBJ1-2; CDR3: CASSLEAAGYTF
D: NA; V: TRBV6-1; J: TRBJ1-5; CDR3: CASSVGRGGAEQPQHF
D: TRBD2; V: TRBV9; J: TRBJ2-6; CDR3: CASSEGLAGVHRFTNVLTF
D: TRBD1; V: TRBV4-2; J: TRBJ1-2; CDR3: CASSQVGTGGLNYGYTF
D: NA; V: TRBV6-1; J: TRBJ1-1; CDR3: CASSEFGVTEAFF
D: NA; V: TRBV6-4; J: TRBJ1-2; CDR3: CASSEAANINYGYTF
D: TRBD2; V: TRBV5-1; J: TRBJ2-2; CDR3: CASSLSAGGGGELFF
D: TRBD2; V: TRBV4-1; J: TRBJ2-3; CDR3: CASSQVALTSGSTDTQYF
D: NA; V: TRBV24-1; J: TRBJ1-4; CDR3: CATSDSSTGGEKLFF
D: NA; V: TRBV29-1; J: TRBJ2-3; CDR3: CSVESRLTDTQYF
D: TRBD2; V: TRBV5-1; J: TRBJ2-7; CDR3: CASSGGTSGRYEQYF
D: TRBD2; V: TRBV3-1; J: TRBJ2-1; CDR3: CASSQDGRGIQEQFF
D: TRBD2; V: TRBV20-1; J: TRBJ2-1; CDR3: CRGTAGLAGAEQFF
D: NA; V: TRBV6-5; J: TRBJ2-1; CDR3: CASSYEGRPYNEQFF
D: NA; V: TRBV6-1; J: TRBJ2-5; CDR3: CASSGGGLVETQYF
D: NA; V: TRBV20-1; J: TRBJ2-2; CDR3: CSAREPTTNTGELFF
D: TRBD1; V: TRBV11-2; J: TRBJ2-1; CDR3: CASTPNPTGSGEQFF
D: NA; V: TRBV7-8; J: TRBJ2-7; CDR3: CASSLLSEVQYF
D: NA; V: TRBV19; J: TRBJ1-2; CDR3: CASSIGEEYGYTF
D: NA; V: TRBV24-1; J: TRBJ2-2; CDR3: CATSDFARDGWNTGELFF
D: NA; V: TRBV11-3; J: TRBJ1-3; CDR3: CASSSQRGIGNTIYF
D: TRBD1; V: TRBV10-3; J: TRBJ2-1; CDR3: CAISTGTGGTNEQFF
D: TRBD1; V: TRBV6-1; J: TRBJ1-5; CDR3: CASRGDRVYSNQPQHF
D: NA; V: TRBV7-9; J: TRBJ1-2; CDR3: CASSLAVSNYGYTF
D: NA; V: TRBV20-1; J: TRBJ2-5; CDR3: CSASPILGRTDGETQYF
D: TRBD1; V: TRBV24-1; J: TRBJ2-1; CDR3: CATSDSPQGAEQFF
D: NA; V: TRBV3-1; J: TRBJ2-5; CDR3: CASSDRDRRETQYF
D: TRBD1; V: TRBV4-1; J: TRBJ1-2; CDR3: CASSQDLGTAAYGYTF
D: NA; V: TRBV18; J: TRBJ2-1; CDR3: CATGRGSYNEQFF
D: NA; V: TRBV6-2/TRBV6-3; J: TRBJ2-7; CDR3: CASSPDGGLYEQYF
D: NA; V: TRBV3-1; J: TRBJ2-3; CDR3: CASSQLRQDGSTQYF
D: TRBD2; V: TRBV18; J: TRBJ2-2; CDR3: CASSVGLAGSTGELFF
D: TRBD2; V: TRBV4-2; J: TRBJ2-1; CDR3: CASSQVIAGGNADEQFF
D: TRBD1; V: TRBV27; J: TRBJ2-7; CDR3: CASSRTGGFYEQYF
D: NA; V: TRBV5-1; J: TRBJ2-1; CDR3: CASSVAASSYNEQFF
D: NA; V: TRBV5-1; J: TRBJ2-1; CDR3: CASSQPQNNEQFF
D: NA; V: TRBV7-9; J: TRBJ2-7; CDR3: CASSLAFRTELYEQYF
D: NA; V: TRBV11-2; J: TRBJ2-1; CDR3: CASSLADRPDRGEQFF
D: NA; V: TRBV4-2; J: TRBJ2-1; CDR3: CASSQLARDYNEQFF
D: NA; V: TRBV3-1; J: TRBJ2-3; CDR3: CASSQSRVSTDTQYF
D: TRBD2; V: TRBV11-2; J: TRBJ2-1; CDR3: CASSFGAGGEYNEQFF
D: TRBD2; V: TRBV5-5; J: TRBJ2-3; CDR3: CASSSGPRAGGTDTQYF
D: TRBD2; V: TRBV24-1; J: TRBJ2-1; CDR3: CATSEPSGGSQYEQFF
D: TRBD1; V: TRBV20-1; J: TRBJ2-5; CDR3: CSAEDRVGETQYF
D: TRBD1; V: TRBV27; J: TRBJ2-1; CDR3: CASSFGQGNYNEQFF
D: TRBD2; V: TRBV3-1; J: TRBJ2-1; CDR3: CASSHPTPTSGYYNEQFF
D: NA; V: TRBV5-1; J: TRBJ2-2; CDR3: CASKGTANTGELFF
D: NA; V: TRBV28; J: TRBJ1-2; CDR3: CASSYGGGVYGYTF
D: NA; V: TRBV20-1; J: TRBJ2-1; CDR3: CSAGGAQQFF
D: NA; V: TRBV7-9; J: TRBJ1-2; CDR3: CASSSTGAGVGDYGYTF
D: NA; V: TRBV7-8; J: TRBJ2-1; CDR3: CASSGGHNEQFF